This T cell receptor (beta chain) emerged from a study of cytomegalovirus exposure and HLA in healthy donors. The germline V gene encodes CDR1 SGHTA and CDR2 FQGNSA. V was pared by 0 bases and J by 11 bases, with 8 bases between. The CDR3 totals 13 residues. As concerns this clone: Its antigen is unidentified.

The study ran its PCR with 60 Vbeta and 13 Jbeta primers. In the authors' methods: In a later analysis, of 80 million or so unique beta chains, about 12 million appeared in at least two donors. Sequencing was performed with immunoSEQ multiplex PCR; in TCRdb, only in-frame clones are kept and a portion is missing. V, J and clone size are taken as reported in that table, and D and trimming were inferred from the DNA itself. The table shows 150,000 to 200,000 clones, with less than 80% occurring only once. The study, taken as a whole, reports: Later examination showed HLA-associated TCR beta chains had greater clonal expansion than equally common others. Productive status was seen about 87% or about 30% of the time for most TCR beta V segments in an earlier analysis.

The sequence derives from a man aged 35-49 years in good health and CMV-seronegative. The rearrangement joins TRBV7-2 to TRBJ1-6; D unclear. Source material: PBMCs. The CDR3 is CASSLALLTPLHF. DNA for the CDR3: TGTGCCAGCAGCTTAGCTTTATTAACACCCCTCCACTTT.